This T cell receptor beta chain was profiled in a study of blood T cell repertoires in COVID-19. The assay was immunoSEQ multiplex PCR, and TCRdb's table has in-frame clones only and misses some. This table has about 170,000 clones, roughly 84% appearing once. The CDR3 spans 11 residues. V lost 3 bases, J lost 7 bases, and 7 bases lay in between. The source is a woman in her sixties with acute or convalescent COVID-19. Sequencing was carried out using peripheral blood. The chain couples TRBV12-3 or TRBV12-4 to TRBJ2-7; no reliable D call. CDR3 in amino acids: CASSLAREQYF. DNA for the CDR3: TGTGCCAGCAGTTTGGCCAGGGAGCAGTACTTC.